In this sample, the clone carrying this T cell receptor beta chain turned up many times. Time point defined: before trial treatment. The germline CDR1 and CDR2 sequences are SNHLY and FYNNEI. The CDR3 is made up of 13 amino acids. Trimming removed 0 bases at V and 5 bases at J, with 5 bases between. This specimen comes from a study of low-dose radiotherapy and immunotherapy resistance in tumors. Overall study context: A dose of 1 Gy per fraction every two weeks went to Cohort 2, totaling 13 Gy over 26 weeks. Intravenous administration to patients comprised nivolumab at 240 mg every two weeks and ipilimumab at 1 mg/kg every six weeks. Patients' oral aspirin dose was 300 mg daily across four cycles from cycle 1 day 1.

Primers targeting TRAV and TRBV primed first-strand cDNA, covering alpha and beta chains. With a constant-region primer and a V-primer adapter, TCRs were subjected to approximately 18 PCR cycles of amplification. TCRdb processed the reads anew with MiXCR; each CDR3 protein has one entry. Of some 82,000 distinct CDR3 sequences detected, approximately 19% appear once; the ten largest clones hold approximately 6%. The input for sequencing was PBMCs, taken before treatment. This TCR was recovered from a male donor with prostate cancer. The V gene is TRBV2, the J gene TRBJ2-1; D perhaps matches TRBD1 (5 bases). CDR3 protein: CASSEAGDNEQFF. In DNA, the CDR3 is TGTGCCAGCAGTGAAGCAGGGGACAATGAGCAGTTCTTC.